These T cell receptor beta chains were read from a single sample in a study of T cell responses to AZD1222 COVID-19 vaccine. The table came from immunoSEQ multiplex PCR; TCRdb's copy has only in-frame clones and leaves some out. The top ten clones hold around 7.1% of a sample with roughly 150,000 clones, just under 95% of them seen once. The specimen comprised peripheral blood, sampled 28 days after the second AZD1222 dose. The source of these receptors is an adult who received the AZD1222 COVID-19 vaccine. CDR3s include the opening cysteine and the closing phenylalanine or tryptophan. Each record gives: D gene, V gene, J gene, clone size, CDR3 protein, CDR3 DNA. A D gene is named only where the DNA matches it firmly. Rows may omit the clone size; those that give it use once, few, many or a size class.

D gene: TRBD2; V gene: TRBV5-6; J gene: TRBJ2-1; clone size: .; CDR3 protein: CASSSALAGKDEQFF; CDR3 DNA: TGTGCCAGCAGCTCCGCTCTAGCGGGGAAGGATGAGCAGTTCTTC
D gene: TRBD2; V gene: TRBV7-6; J gene: TRBJ2-3; clone size: .; CDR3 protein: CASSKGLAVFTDTQYF; CDR3 DNA: TGTGCCAGCAGCAAGGGACTAGCGGTCTTCACAGATACGCAGTATTTT
D gene: .; V gene: TRBV30; J gene: TRBJ1-1; clone size: .; CDR3 protein: CAWSVTAAAAFF; CDR3 DNA: TGTGCCTGGAGTGTCACAGCCGCCGCAGCTTTCTTT
D gene: .; V gene: TRBV20-1; J gene: TRBJ1-2; clone size: .; CDR3 protein: CSASGGRNGYTF; CDR3 DNA: TGCAGTGCTAGTGGGGGGAGGAATGGCTACACCTTC
D gene: TRBD2; V gene: TRBV10-2; J gene: TRBJ2-1; clone size: .; CDR3 protein: CASSSLSSGGHNEQFF; CDR3 DNA: TGCGCCAGCAGTTCCCTTTCCAGCGGGGGACACAATGAGCAGTTCTTC
D gene: TRBD1; V gene: TRBV6-5; J gene: TRBJ2-3; clone size: .; CDR3 protein: CASPRDRFTDTQYF; CDR3 DNA: TGTGCCAGCCCGAGGGACAGGTTCACAGATACGCAGTATTTT
D gene: .; V gene: TRBV25-1; J gene: TRBJ1-1; clone size: .; CDR3 protein: CASSGQRRRNTEAFF; CDR3 DNA: TGTGCCAGCAGTGGTCAAAGAAGGCGGAACACTGAAGCTTTCTTT
D gene: .; V gene: TRBV30; J gene: TRBJ1-1; clone size: .; CDR3 protein: CAWSVVEGTEAFF; CDR3 DNA: TGTGCCTGGAGTGTAGTTGAGGGTACTGAAGCTTTCTTT
D gene: .; V gene: TRBV19; J gene: TRBJ1-1; clone size: .; CDR3 protein: CASIGGEAFF; CDR3 DNA: TGTGCCAGTATTGGGGGTGAAGCTTTCTTT
D gene: TRBD2; V gene: TRBV19; J gene: TRBJ2-3; clone size: .; CDR3 protein: CASSASGGTDTQYF; CDR3 DNA: TGTGCCAGTAGTGCTAGCGGGGGGACAGATACGCAGTATTTT
D gene: .; V gene: TRBV20-1; J gene: TRBJ1-2; clone size: once; CDR3 protein: CSASGSTGLISGYGYTF; CDR3 DNA: TGCAGTGCTAGTGGGTCAACAGGCCTCATTTCGGGCTATGGCTACACCTTC
D gene: .; V gene: TRBV9; J gene: TRBJ2-3; clone size: .; CDR3 protein: CASSAKIQTDTQYF; CDR3 DNA: TGTGCCAGCAGCGCGAAAATACAAACAGATACGCAGTATTTT
D gene: TRBD1; V gene: TRBV5-4; J gene: TRBJ1-2; clone size: .; CDR3 protein: CASSLTPGQGSIF; CDR3 DNA: TGTGCCAGCAGCCTGACACCCGGACAGGGTTCAATTTTC
D gene: .; V gene: TRBV5-1; J gene: TRBJ1-2; clone size: once; CDR3 protein: CASSLASEYGYTF; CDR3 DNA: TGCGCCAGCAGCTTGGCCTCAGAGTATGGCTACACCTTC
D gene: TRBD2; V gene: TRBV2; J gene: TRBJ2-7; clone size: few; CDR3 protein: CASSDLAVSYEQYF; CDR3 DNA: TGTGCCAGCAGTGATCTAGCGGTGTCCTACGAGCAGTACTTC
D gene: .; V gene: TRBV12-5; J gene: TRBJ2-1; clone size: .; CDR3 protein: CASGLGHDEQFF; CDR3 DNA: TGTGCTAGTGGTTTGGGACACGATGAGCAGTTCTTC
D gene: .; V gene: TRBV3-1/TRBV3-2; J gene: TRBJ2-4; clone size: .; CDR3 protein: CASSSTSLAKNIQYF; CDR3 DNA: TGTGCCAGCAGCTCTACTAGTTTAGCCAAAAACATTCAGTACTTC
D gene: TRBD2; V gene: TRBV3-1/TRBV3-2; J gene: TRBJ2-3; clone size: .; CDR3 protein: CASRLAGVSADTQYF; CDR3 DNA: TGTGCCAGCAGACTAGCGGGGGTAAGCGCAGATACGCAGTATTTT
D gene: .; V gene: TRBV27; J gene: TRBJ1-6; clone size: .; CDR3 protein: CASSQRGVSPLHF; CDR3 DNA: TGTGCCAGCAGCCAAAGGGGGGTTTCACCCCTCCACTTT
D gene: .; V gene: TRBV5-1; J gene: TRBJ2-1; clone size: .; CDR3 protein: CASSLEARINNEQFF; CDR3 DNA: TGCGCCAGCAGCTTGGAAGCCAGGATAAACAATGAGCAGTTCTTC
D gene: .; V gene: TRBV6-1; J gene: TRBJ1-6; clone size: .; CDR3 protein: CASSESRGFSYNSPLHF; CDR3 DNA: TGTGCCAGCAGTGAGAGTAGAGGTTTCTCCTATAATTCACCCCTCCACTTT
D gene: .; V gene: TRBV28; J gene: TRBJ1-1; clone size: .; CDR3 protein: CASIESVNTEAFF; CDR3 DNA: TGTGCCAGCATTGAGTCAGTGAACACTGAAGCTTTCTTT
D gene: .; V gene: TRBV30; J gene: TRBJ1-6; clone size: .; CDR3 protein: CAWSVLRGNRRNSPLHF; CDR3 DNA: TGTGCCTGGAGTGTACTAAGAGGGAATCGAAGGAATTCACCCCTCCACTTT
D gene: TRBD2; V gene: TRBV4-3; J gene: TRBJ2-3; clone size: .; CDR3 protein: CASSQELAGGPDTQYF; CDR3 DNA: TGCGCCAGCAGCCAAGAACTAGCGGGGGGGCCAGATACGCAGTATTTT
D gene: .; V gene: TRBV7-2; J gene: TRBJ1-1; clone size: .; CDR3 protein: CASSLLLMNTEAFF; CDR3 DNA: TGTGCCAGCAGCTTACTCCTGATGAACACTGAAGCTTTCTTT
D gene: .; V gene: TRBV7-9; J gene: TRBJ2-3; clone size: .; CDR3 protein: CASSPQQTDTQYF; CDR3 DNA: TGTGCCAGCAGCCCCCAGCAGACAGATACGCAGTATTTT
D gene: .; V gene: TRBV9; J gene: TRBJ1-1; clone size: few; CDR3 protein: CASSVAPNTEAFF; CDR3 DNA: TGTGCCAGCAGCGTAGCTCCGAACACTGAAGCTTTCTTT
D gene: .; V gene: TRBV2; J gene: TRBJ2-1; clone size: .; CDR3 protein: CASGRDYNEQFF; CDR3 DNA: TGTGCCAGCGGTAGGGACTACAATGAGCAGTTCTTC
D gene: TRBD1; V gene: TRBV6-1; J gene: TRBJ1-1; clone size: .; CDR3 protein: CASSEWTGKNTEAFF; CDR3 DNA: TGTGCCAGCAGTGAATGGACAGGGAAGAACACTGAAGCTTTCTTT
D gene: .; V gene: TRBV6-5; J gene: TRBJ1-2; clone size: .; CDR3 protein: CASSPLRMYGYTF; CDR3 DNA: TGTGCCAGCAGTCCCTTGAGAATGTATGGCTACACCTTC
D gene: .; V gene: TRBV12-3/TRBV12-4; J gene: TRBJ2-3; clone size: .; CDR3 protein: CASSITDTQYF; CDR3 DNA: TGTGCCAGCAGTATAACGGATACGCAGTATTTT
D gene: .; V gene: TRBV6-1; J gene: TRBJ1-5; clone size: many; CDR3 protein: CASSEAGGNQPQHF; CDR3 DNA: TGTGCCAGCAGTGAAGCTGGGGGCAATCAGCCCCAGCATTTT
D gene: .; V gene: TRBV15; J gene: TRBJ1-2; clone size: .; CDR3 protein: CATSRFPGRIGEGYTF; CDR3 DNA: TGTGCCACCAGCAGATTTCCAGGGAGGATAGGGGAAGGCTACACCTTC
D gene: .; V gene: TRBV12-3/TRBV12-4; J gene: TRBJ2-1; clone size: .; CDR3 protein: CASSPGRINEQFF; CDR3 DNA: TGTGCCAGCTCCCCGGGACGGATCAATGAGCAGTTCTTC
D gene: .; V gene: TRBV5-1; J gene: TRBJ2-1; clone size: .; CDR3 protein: CASSSRTASYNEQFF; CDR3 DNA: TGCGCCAGCAGCTCTAGGACAGCCTCCTACAATGAGCAGTTCTTC
D gene: .; V gene: TRBV20-1; J gene: TRBJ1-2; clone size: .; CDR3 protein: CSLRGPGYTF; CDR3 DNA: TGCTCTCTGCGGGGGCCTGGCTACACCTTC
D gene: .; V gene: TRBV12-3/TRBV12-4; J gene: TRBJ1-2; clone size: .; CDR3 protein: CASHRDWEGYTF; CDR3 DNA: TGTGCCAGCCACAGGGATTGGGAGGGCTACACCTTC
D gene: .; V gene: TRBV27; J gene: TRBJ2-2; clone size: .; CDR3 protein: CASSPGQPGELFF; CDR3 DNA: TGTGCCAGCAGTCCTGGACAACCCGGGGAGCTGTTTTTT
D gene: .; V gene: TRBV4-2; J gene: TRBJ2-1; clone size: once; CDR3 protein: CASSQGDTRNEQFF; CDR3 DNA: TGTGCCAGCAGCCAGGGGGACACCCGGAATGAGCAGTTCTTC
D gene: TRBD2; V gene: TRBV5-4; J gene: TRBJ2-2; clone size: .; CDR3 protein: CASSLRLAGSTGELFF; CDR3 DNA: TGTGCCAGCAGCTTGCGACTAGCGGGCTCCACCGGGGAGCTGTTTTTT